Below, 25 T cell receptor beta chains from the same sample are listed, as sequenced in a study of identical twins listed by TCRdb under 2016. Libraries came from 5' RACE. The sample was run on an Illumina HiSeq 2000. TCRdb took the public reads, trimmed them with fastp at Q25, ran MiXCR for clone calling and kept in-frame beta chains. Entries that share a CDR3 protein sequence are merged under the most common genes and DNA. The sample includes nearly 900,000 distinct CDR3 sequences, with roughly an eighth observed a single time. The ten largest clones add up to around 1.6% of the sample. These records were also assigned to another study, of yellow fever vaccine responses in identical twins.

The sequenced sample consisted of PBMCs. Source of these receptors: a woman aged 18-29 years in good health.

The chain links TRBV24-1 to TRBJ2-7; 9 bases align to TRBD1. CDR1 is KGHDR, CDR2 SFDVKD, per germline. The CDR3 covers 15 residues. Trimming took 4 bases from V and 5 from J; bases not matched to a gene: 8. The DNA for the CDR3 is TGTGCCACCAGTGACACCGGGACAGGGTCCAACGAGCAGTACTTC. Protein sequence: CATSDTGTGSNEQYF.

This sequence joins TRBV14 and TRBJ2-2; TRBD2 agrees at 10 bases. The CDR3 length is 17 residues. V shed 4 bases, J shed 2 bases, and the junction held 7 bases outside the gene matches. Looked up from germline, CDR1 is SGHDN and CDR2 is FVKESK. The CDR3 loop reads CASSRRLAGENTGELFF. The CDR3 DNA follows: TGTGCCAGCAGCCGGCGGCTAGCGGGAGAAAACACCGGGGAGCTGTTTTTT.

This clonotype was observed many times. The chain has TRBV9 and TRBJ2-5, with D possibly called TRBD1 or TRBD2 (5 bases each). The CDR3 loop spans 14 amino acids. Germline loops: CDR1 SGDLS, CDR2 YYNGEE. V was cut by 0 bases and J by 5 bases, with 11 bases left in between. This CDR3 is CASSVGGGTETQYF. For the CDR3, the DNA is TGTGCCAGCAGCGTAGGAGGTGGGACGGAGACCCAGTACTTC. Full variable domain (missing parts from reference TRBV9 and TRBJ2-5): DSGVTQTPKHLITATGQRVTLRCSPRSGDLSVYWYQQSLDQGLQFLIQYYNGEERAKGNILERFSAQQFPDLHSELNLSSLELGDSALYFCASSVGGGTETQYFGPGTRLLVL.

The chain couples TRBV11-2 to TRBJ1-1; no firm D call. The V end was cut by 1 base, the J end by 0 bases, with 9 bases between. The CDR3 consists of 15 residues. CDR1 SGHAT and CDR2 FQNNGV come from the germline V gene. The CDR3 DNA is TGTGCCAGCAGCTTAGCCCAGTTCATGAACACTGAAGCTTTCTTT. Amino acid sequence: CASSLAQFMNTEAFF. The full variable domain, rest sourced from reference TRBV11-2 and TRBJ1-1, is EAGVAQSPRYKIIEKRQSVAFWCNPISGHATLYWYQQILGQGPKLLIQFQNNGVVDDSQLPKDRFSAERLKGVDSTLKIQPAKLEDSAVYLCASSLAQFMNTEAFFGQGTRLTVV.

This clonotype has ten or more counts. This sequence joins TRBV7-9 and TRBJ2-7; D is unclear. With 0 bases removed from V and 2 bases from J, the gap between germline ends came to 2 bases. This CDR3 comprises 12 residues. Per germline, CDR1 SEHNR and CDR2 FQNEAQ (reference sequence). The CDR3 protein is CASSLAAYEQYF. The CDR3 nucleotides read TGTGCCAGCAGCTTAGCGGCCTACGAGCAGTACTTC.

This chain joins TRBV6-2 or TRBV6-3 and TRBJ1-5; TRBD1 matches 8 bases. The V gene's germline CDR1 is MNHEY and CDR2 SVGEGT. V shed 2 bases and J 3 bases; nucleotides not matched to a gene: 9. The CDR3 has 17 residues. The CDR3: CASSYPLDRANNQPQHF. In DNA form, the CDR3 reads TGTGCCAGCAGTTACCCCTTGGACAGGGCCAACAATCAGCCCCAGCATTTT.

At least ten counts were recorded for this clonotype. This chain joins TRBV7-9 and TRBJ2-7; weak D call: TRBD1 (6 bases). Germline values: CDR1 SEHNR, CDR2 FQNEAQ (reference sequence). V was pared by 5 bases and J by 2 bases, with 10 bases between. CDR3 size: 13 residues. The CDR3 nucleotides are TGTGCCAGCAGCCCTGACAGGCCCTACGAGCAGTACTTC. Amino acids: CASSPDRPYEQYF.

The chain employs TRBV3-1 and TRBJ1-2; weak D call: TRBD1 (5 bases). The CDR3 consists of 13 residues. With 0 bases removed from V and 12 bases from J, the gap between germline ends came to 14 bases. Germline lookup yields CDR1 LGHDT and CDR2 YNNKEL (reference sequence). CDR3 region: CASSQDSPGRNTF. For the CDR3, the DNA is TGTGCCAGCAGCCAAGATTCCCCAGGGAGAAACACCTTC.

This clonotype occurred a few times. The chain couples TRBV11-2 to TRBJ2-2, with 11 bases matching TRBD2. The ends lost 3 bases at V and 7 bases at J; junction bases unmatched: 7. The CDR3 runs to 16 residues. CDR1 and CDR2 (germline): SGHAT, FQNNGV. The CDR3 protein is CASSLVLAGVSGELFF. CDR3 nucleotide sequence: TGTGCCAGCAGCTTGGTACTAGCGGGAGTTAGCGGGGAGCTGTTTTTT. Combining the CDR3 with reference TRBV11-2 and TRBJ2-2 gives the whole variable domain EAGVAQSPRYKIIEKRQSVAFWCNPISGHATLYWYQQILGQGPKLLIQFQNNGVVDDSQLPKDRFSAERLKGVDSTLKIQPAKLEDSAVYLCASSLVLAGVSGELFFGEGSRLTVL.

The chain recombines TRBV5-1 with TRBJ2-1; D may be TRBD2 (6 bases). The germline V gene encodes CDR1 SGHRS and CDR2 YFSETQ. V lost 0 bases to trimming and J lost 1 base, with 8 bases between them. CDR3 length: 15 residues. The CDR3 sequence is CASSLDLASYNEQFF. CDR3 sequence (DNA): TGCGCCAGCAGCTTGGACCTAGCGTCCTACAATGAGCAGTTCTTC.

The chain recombines TRBV24-1 with TRBJ2-5; 8 positions match TRBD2. The trim removed 5 bases at V and 5 bases at J, leaving 3 bases unmatched. CDR3 size: 13 residues. Germline CDR1 KGHDR, CDR2 SFDVKD. The CDR3: CATSARGGETQYF. CDR3 coding DNA: TGTGCCACCAGTGCCCGGGGGGGGGAGACCCAGTACTTC.

The rearrangement uses TRBV10-3 and TRBJ2-1; 10 bases are shared with TRBD2. Germline-derived CDR1 and CDR2 are ENHRY and SYGVKD. The ends lost 7 bases at V and 12 bases at J; junction bases unmatched: 12. The CDR3 loop spans 14 amino acids. DNA for the CDR3: TGTGCCATCAACGACCAGCGGGAGGGTCGGGGGCAGTTCTTC. Translated: CAINDQREGRGQFF.

In this sample, this clonotype turned up a few times. The rearrangement links TRBV15 to TRBJ1-5; TRBD1 is a possible D gene (6 bases). The length of the CDR3 is 16 residues. In germline, CDR1 is LNHNV, CDR2 YYDKDF (reference sequence). The V end lost 0 bases, the J end lost 7 bases, and 16 bases lay between the germline ends. The CDR3 DNA follows: TGTGCCACCAGCAGAGAAGTGGCGGATAGGGGGCAGCCCCAGCATTTT. It is translated as CATSREVADRGQPQHF.

The V and J genes are TRBV12-3 or TRBV12-4 and TRBJ2-3; a weak D match, TRBD2 (6 bases). There are 16 residues in the CDR3. The germline V and J ends were trimmed by 0 bases and 3 bases, with 13 bases remaining between them. CDR3 coding DNA: TGTGCCAGCAGTTTAGCGGGAGCGGGCAAAACAGATACGCAGTATTTT. Residues: CASSLAGAGKTDTQYF.

This clonotype showed up just a few times. This chain joins TRBV6-1 and TRBJ1-1; D is undetermined. Germline loops: CDR1 MNHNS, CDR2 SASEGT. The CDR3 runs 15 residues. V was clipped by 0 bases and J by 5 bases, with 13 bases between them. The CDR3 nucleotides are TGTGCCAGCAGTGAAGCCCGCTGGGATTGGACTGAAGCTTTCTTT. Residues: CASSEARWDWTEAFF.

In this sample, this clonotype turned up many times. The rearrangement uses TRBV5-1 and TRBJ1-1; D is unresolved. Trimming took 2 bases from V and 1 from J, leaving 9 bases between them. The germline V gene encodes CDR1 SGHRS and CDR2 YFSETQ. The CDR3 runs 14 residues. CDR3 coding DNA: TGCGCCAGCAGCTTTGCCGGAGAGAACACTGAAGCTTTCTTT. Its translation is CASSFAGENTEAFF.

The sample holds a few counts of this clonotype. The CDR3 loop reads CASSPPETGGSYNEQFF. The CDR3 nucleotides are TGTGCCAGCTCACCACCAGAGACAGGGGGCTCCTACAATGAGCAGTTCTTC. The genes are TRBV18 and TRBJ2-1; 9 nucleotides align to TRBD1. With 0 bases clipped from V and 0 bases from J, the junction kept 3 bases outside the gene matches. Germline V CDR1 and CDR2: KGHSH, LQKENI. The CDR3 covers 17 residues.

This clonotype was recorded at least ten times. One end of the junction does not line up with germline, which may come from a read error. The rearrangement joins TRBV6-1 to TRBJ2-2, with D possibly being TRBD2 (5 bases). This CDR3 region has 14 residues. Germline assignment: CDR1 MNHNS and CDR2 SASEGT. The CDR3 loop reads CASSRGPNTGELFF. CDR3 in DNA: TGCGCCAGCAGCCGAGGGCCAAACACCGGGGAGCTGTTTTTT.

CDR3 sequence (DNA): TGTGCCAGCAGTTTATGGACAGGGGGAACCTACGAGCAGTACTTC. Amino acids: CASSLWTGGTYEQYF. V gene TRBV28 combines with J gene TRBJ2-7; TRBD1 aligns across 9 bases. Germline CDR1 reads MDHEN; CDR2 reads SYDVKM. The CDR3 spans 15 residues. With V trimmed by 0 bases and J by 2 bases, 2 bases remained unmatched.

The chain employs TRBV7-2 and TRBJ2-1, with D tentatively TRBD1 or TRBD2 (5 bases each). The CDR3 spans 14 residues. The ends were cut back, 11 bases at V and 1 base at J, with 15 bases in the middle. Germline CDR1 SGHTA, CDR2 FQGNSA. The CDR3 region is CAPARDVSYNEQFF. The CDR3 coding sequence is TGTGCCCCCGCCCGGGACGTATCCTACAATGAGCAGTTCTTC.

This clonotype has more than one count but fewer than ten. The CDR3 DNA follows: TGTGCCAGCACGCAGGGACGAAATCAGCCCCAGCATTTT. Translated: CASTQGRNQPQHF. V and J are TRBV28 and TRBJ1-5, with D possibly being TRBD1 (5 bases). V was cut by 7 bases and J by 4 bases, with 11 bases left in between. The CDR3 runs 13 residues. Germline V gives CDR1 MDHEN, CDR2 SYDVKM.

This clonotype appeared a few times. The chain joins TRBV15 to TRBJ2-1, with D maybe TRBD2 (6 bases). With 1 base removed from V and 7 bases from J, the gap between germline ends came to 14 bases. Germline values: CDR1 LNHNV, CDR2 YYDKDF (reference sequence). This CDR3 spans 15 amino acids. CDR3 DNA: TGTGCCACCAGCAGAGGCAGGGTGGGGAGGAATGAGCAGTTCTTC. This translates into CATSRGRVGRNEQFF.

This clonotype was detected many times. V gene TRBV4-1 combines with J gene TRBJ1-4; D is undetermined. CDR1 is MGHRA, CDR2 YSYEKL, per germline. The V end was cut by 7 bases, the J end by 0 bases, with 15 bases between. This CDR3 has 16 amino acids. DNA of the CDR3: TGCGCCAGCACCGGGGAAGAGCCTGCAACTAATGAAAAACTGTTTTTT. Encoded protein: CASTGEEPATNEKLFF.

This clonotype was seen more than once but under ten times. This rearrangement joins TRBV20-1 to TRBJ2-1; TRBD2 agrees at 9 bases. Looked up from germline, CDR1 is DFQATT and CDR2 is SNEGSKA (reference sequence). J lost 2 bases, V lost 3 bases, and 5 bases had no gene match. The CDR3 sequence is 15 residues long. The CDR3 nucleotides are TGCAGTGCTAGGGCAGCGGGGGGAACCTACAATGAGCAGTTCTTC. It translates to CSARAAGGTYNEQFF.

This clonotype has a count of ten or more. This chain links TRBV5-1 with TRBJ1-2, with TRBD1 matching over 7 bases. The trim removed 3 bases at V and 2 bases at J, leaving 7 bases unmatched. CDR1 and CDR2 (germline): SGHRS, YFSETQ. This CDR3 comprises 15 residues. CDR3 DNA: TGCGCCAGCAGCTCACGACAGGGAAGCAACTATGGCTACACCTTC. Protein: CASSSRQGSNYGYTF.